The clone carrying this T cell receptor (beta chain) was recorded a few times. The antigen remains undetermined. These data come from a study of T cells in Graves' hyperthyroidism and ophthalmopathy. The TCR beta CDR3 regions underwent amplification using RNA transcripts as the source. Initially, a first-round RT-PCR of the TCR CDR3 employed the HTBI primer set. TCRdb analysed the multiplex PCR reads with MiXCR anew, one entry per CDR3 protein. The sample has around 490,000 distinct CDR3 sequences, just under 20% seen once. Germline loops: CDR1 SGHTA, CDR2 FQGNSA. V lost 5 bases to trimming and J lost 4 bases, with 18 bases between them. This CDR3 has 15 amino acids. For ophthalmopathy patients, the Clinical Activity Score was at least 3 and the NOSPECS grade at least 4; duration was under 3 months. The PBMCs had their origin in roughly 9.4 ml of fresh peripheral blood. General study results and limits: Ophthalmopathy and stable hyperthyroidism were separated by a 13 V-J model. Most thyroid clonotypes expanded above 0.001 were also detected in blood.

The specimen was blood. V and J are TRBV7-2 and TRBJ2-7; possible D gene TRBD2, 5 bases. The sequence was collected from a man in his forties or fifties with Graves' ophthalmopathy. CDR3 protein: CASSLEISAGYEQYF. CDR3 in DNA: TGTGCCAGCAGCCTCGAGATCTCGGCGGGTTACGAGCAGTACTTC.